This is a list of T cell receptor beta chains from one sample in a study of T cell repertoires in cytomegalovirus infection. MiXCR was run by TCRdb on the reads, yielding one entry per CDR3 protein. Of 180,000 or so distinct CDR3 sequences listed, roughly a sixth were seen once; the top ten hold 20% to 25%. Sequencing input: CD8+ T cells from PBMCs. The receptors shown here come from a human donor in good health (CMV status not recorded). Some clones in this sample may be carry-over from other donors' samples. The CDR3 runs from the conserved cysteine through the conserved F or W. The D gene is left open where the match is weak. Size values are once, few and many counts, or a class for expanded clones, and some rows have none.

>few|TRBV28|TRBJ2-1|NA|13
TGTGCCAGCAGTCCTCTAGAAAACAATGAGCAGTTCTTC
CASSPLENNEQFF
>NA|TRBV7-2|TRBJ2-3|TRBD2|15
TGTGCCAGCAGCTTAGTATCGGGGGGGGGGGATACGCAGTATTTT
CASSLVSGGGDTQYF
>few|TRBV28|TRBJ1-1|NA|15
TGTGCCAGCAGTACTTTCCTCCGGCTGAACACTGAAGCTTTCTTT
CASSTFLRLNTEAFF
>few|TRBV18|TRBJ2-3|NA|13
TGTGCCAGCTCACCTCTCTCATTAGATACGCAGTATTTT
CASSPLSLDTQYF
>NA|TRBV7-2|TRBJ1-2|NA|13
TGTGCCAGCAGCTTATACAGTCAGAATGGCTACACCTTC
CASSLYSQNGYTF
>NA|TRBV15|TRBJ1-6|NA|17
TGTGCCACCAGCAGAGAAAGGGCAGGGATCGGGAATTCACCCCTCCACTTT
CATSRERAGIGNSPLHF
>NA|TRBV4-2|TRBJ1-5|NA|18
TGTGCCAGCAGCCAAGATTTGGACGGAAGCTATAGCAATCAGCCCCAGCATTTT
CASSQDLDGSYSNQPQHF
>NA|TRBV4-3|TRBJ2-3|TRBD2|13
TGCGCCAGCAGCACCTTAGCGGGAGATACGCAGTATTTT
CASSTLAGDTQYF
>many|TRBV7-2|TRBJ2-2|NA|16
TGTGCCAGCAGGTCCGGGACACGATTTAACACCGGGGAGCTGTTTTTT
CASRSGTRFNTGELFF
>NA|TRBV7-9|TRBJ1-1|TRBD1|13
TGTGCCAGCAGCTTTGAGGGGGCTACTGAAGCTTTCTTT
CASSFEGATEAFF
>many|TRBV7-2|TRBJ1-5|NA|13
TGTGCCAGCAGCTTACACTTCAATCAGCCCCAGCATTTT
CASSLHFNQPQHF
>few|TRBV29-1|TRBJ2-1|NA|12
TGCAGCGTTGACGCGACTTACAATGAGCAGTTCTTC
CSVDATYNEQFF
>NA|TRBV5-4|TRBJ2-3|TRBD2|17
TGTGCCAGCAGCTTCGGGGACCGGGGGGGCCAGGGAGATACGCAGTATTTT
CASSFGDRGGQGDTQYF
>many|TRBV7-2|TRBJ2-1|NA|15
TGTGCCAGCAAGATACGGGACCAGACTTACAATGAGCAGTTCTTC
CASKIRDQTYNEQFF
>NA|TRBV13|TRBJ1-6|TRBD1|14
TGTGCCAGCAGCGAGGGGACAGGGAATTCACCCCTCCACTTT
CASSEGTGNSPLHF
>few|TRBV7-6|TRBJ2-1|TRBD1|16
TGTGCCAGCAGCCCCGCCGGGACAGCCTCCTACAATGAGCAGTTCTTC
CASSPAGTASYNEQFF
>NA|TRBV7-1|TRBJ1-3|NA|19
TGTGCCAGCAGCTCGACGAGTTGGGGGCCTCCGGGCTCTGGAAACACCATATATTTT
CASSSTSWGPPGSGNTIYF
>few|TRBV29-1|TRBJ2-2|NA|10
TGCAGCGTTAACACCGGGGAGCTGTTTTTT
CSVNTGELFF
>few|TRBV15|TRBJ2-5|NA|12
TGTGCCACCAGCAGAGACCCGCAGACCCAGTACTTC
CATSRDPQTQYF
>NA|TRBV3-1|TRBJ2-7|NA|14
TGTGCCAGCAGCCAAGATGACCGCGCCTACGAGCAGTACTTC
CASSQDDRAYEQYF
>NA|TRBV28|TRBJ1-5|NA|15
TGTGCCAGCAGTTTTCAGGGCAAAAGCACAGATACGCAGCATTTT
CASSFQGKSTDTQHF
>few|TRBV20-1|TRBJ2-3|NA|14
TGCAGTGCTAGAGCCTGGGCTAGCACAGATACGCAGTATTTT
CSARAWASTDTQYF
>few|TRBV7-8|TRBJ1-4|NA|14
TGTGCCAGCACTTCCGTTCAGGTCGCTGAAAAACTGTTTTTT
CASTSVQVAEKLFF
>few|TRBV28|TRBJ2-1|NA|16
TGTGCCAGCAGTTTACGTGGACAGACGATCTACAATGAGCAGTTCTTC
CASSLRGQTIYNEQFF
>NA|TRBV6-1|TRBJ2-1|TRBD2|14
TGTGCCAGCACGGGGGGGGCGGTTTACAATGAGCAGTTCTTC
CASTGGAVYNEQFF
>NA|TRBV9|TRBJ2-1|TRBD2|16
TGTGCCAGCAGCGTAGAAGGTAGCGGGGGGGAAGAAGAGCAGTTCTTC
CASSVEGSGGEEEQFF
>NA|TRBV6-2/TRBV6-3|TRBJ2-7|NA|10
TGTGCCAGCAGAGGGGACGAGCAGTACTTC
CASRGDEQYF
>many|TRBV7-6|TRBJ1-1|NA|12
TGTGCCAGCAGCTTAGAGAACACTGAAGCTTTCTTT
CASSLENTEAFF
>NA|TRBV6-2/TRBV6-3|TRBJ2-1|NA|14
TGTGCCAGCAGTTTAGAGACGCCGAACAATGAGCAGTTCTTC
CASSLETPNNEQFF
>few|TRBV7-9|TRBJ2-1|NA|16
TGTGCCAGCAGCCCCGGAGGAGGGGGGGCCTGGAATGAGCAGTTCTTC
CASSPGGGGAWNEQFF
>NA|TRBV7-9|TRBJ1-2|TRBD1|19
TGTGCCAGCAGCTTGACGCGGGAGATGGGGACAGATCGGGGTGGGGGCTACACCTTC
CASSLTREMGTDRGGGYTF
>NA|TRBV7-9|TRBJ1-1|NA|15
TGTGCCAGCAGCTCCCTGGGGGGCCTAAACACTGAAGCTTTCTTT
CASSSLGGLNTEAFF
>NA|TRBV7-6|TRBJ1-1|NA|14
TGTGCCAGCAGCTCTTCGGAAGGGGTGACTGAAGCTTTCTTT
CASSSSEGVTEAFF
>NA|TRBV2|TRBJ2-7|NA|14
TGTGCCAGTCCCGGGACATCGAGCTCCTACGAGCAGTACTTC
CASPGTSSSYEQYF
>NA|TRBV5-5|TRBJ2-3|TRBD1|16
TGTGCCAGCAGCTCCTCTACAGGGGAATACACAGATACGCAGTATTTT
CASSSSTGEYTDTQYF
>NA|TRBV20-1|TRBJ1-1|NA|15
TGCAGTGCTAGAGATCTCGGGCAGGGGAGCACTGAAGCTTTCTTT
CSARDLGQGSTEAFF
>NA|TRBV12-3/TRBV12-4|TRBJ2-5|NA|15
TGTGCCAGCAGTTTTGGCGGGGACAATGGAGAGACCCAGTACTTC
CASSFGGDNGETQYF
>NA|TRBV7-9|TRBJ1-5|NA|13
TGTGCCAGCACCGCTGAAGGACGGCAGCCCCAGCATTTT
CASTAEGRQPQHF
>NA|TRBV19|TRBJ1-1|NA|15
TGTGCCAGTAGTGGGACTCACTTCAAGAACACTGAAGCTTTCTTT
CASSGTHFKNTEAFF
>few|TRBV20-1|TRBJ1-4|TRBD1|15
TGCAGTGCTAGAGATAGAGGGACAGCAAATGAAAAACTGTTTTTT
CSARDRGTANEKLFF
>NA|TRBV19|TRBJ2-1|NA|16
TGTGCCAGTAGTATAGCTGGGCAAGTAGACTACAATGAGCAGTTCTTC
CASSIAGQVDYNEQFF
>NA|TRBV12-3/TRBV12-4|TRBJ2-3|NA|14
TGTGCCAGCAGTTTCCGGGGGCTCACAGATACGCAGTATTTT
CASSFRGLTDTQYF
>NA|TRBV7-6|TRBJ1-6|NA|15
TGTGCCAGCAGCTTAGGGCCAGTAGGGAATTCACCCCTCCACTTT
CASSLGPVGNSPLHF
>NA|TRBV6-2/TRBV6-3|TRBJ2-3|NA|15
TGTGCCAGCAGCCTCACTAGTCCTAGCACAGATACGCAGTATTTT
CASSLTSPSTDTQYF
>NA|TRBV27|TRBJ2-5|NA|17
TGTGCCAGCAGTGCATCCGAGGGCCGGGAGAATAAAGAGACCCAGTACTTC
CASSASEGRENKETQYF